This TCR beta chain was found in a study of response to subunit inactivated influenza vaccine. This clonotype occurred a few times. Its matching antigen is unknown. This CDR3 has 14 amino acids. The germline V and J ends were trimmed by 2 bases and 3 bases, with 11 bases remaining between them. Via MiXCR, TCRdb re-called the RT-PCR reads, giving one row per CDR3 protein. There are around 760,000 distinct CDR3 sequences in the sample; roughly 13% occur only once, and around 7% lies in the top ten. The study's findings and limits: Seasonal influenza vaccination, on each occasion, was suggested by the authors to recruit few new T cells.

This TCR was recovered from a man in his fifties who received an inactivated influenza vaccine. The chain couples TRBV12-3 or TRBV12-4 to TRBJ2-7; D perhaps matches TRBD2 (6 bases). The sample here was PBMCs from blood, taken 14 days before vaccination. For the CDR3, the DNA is TGTGCCAGCAGTTTAAGCGGGTTGATCTACGAGCAGTACTTC. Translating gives CASSLSGLIYEQYF.